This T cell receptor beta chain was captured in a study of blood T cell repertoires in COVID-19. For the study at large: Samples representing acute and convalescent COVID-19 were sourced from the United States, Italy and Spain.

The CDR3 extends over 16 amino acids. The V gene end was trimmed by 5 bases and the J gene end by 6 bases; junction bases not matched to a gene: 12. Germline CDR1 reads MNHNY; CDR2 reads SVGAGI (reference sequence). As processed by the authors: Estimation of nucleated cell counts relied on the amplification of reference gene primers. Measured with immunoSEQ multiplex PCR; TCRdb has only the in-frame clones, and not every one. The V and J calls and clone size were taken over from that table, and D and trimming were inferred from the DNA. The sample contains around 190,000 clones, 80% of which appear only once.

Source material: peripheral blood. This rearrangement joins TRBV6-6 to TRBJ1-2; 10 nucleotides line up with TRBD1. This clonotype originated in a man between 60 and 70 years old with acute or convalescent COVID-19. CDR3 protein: CASSPSGQGVLHGYTF. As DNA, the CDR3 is TGTGCCAGCAGTCCCAGCGGACAGGGGGTCCTTCATGGCTACACCTTC.